This T cell receptor (beta chain) emerged from a study of Graves' ophthalmopathy and Graves' hyperthyroidism. CDR3 size: 15 residues. V lost 0 bases, J lost 5 bases, and 10 bases lay in between. The germline CDR1 and CDR2 sequences are LGHDT and YNNKEL (reference sequence). In its sample, this clonotype was seen many times. RNA transcripts were the template, and TCR beta CDR3 regions were amplified from them. The first-round RT-PCR employed HTBI primers together with the Qiagen OneStep RT-PCR kit. A multiplex PCR was then performed as the second round. TCRdb analysed the multiplex PCR reads with MiXCR anew, one entry per CDR3 protein. The sample comprises 300,000 to 350,000 distinct CDR3 sequences, 17% of which are singletons, and roughly an eighth rests with the top ten.

This TCR was sampled from an adult man with Graves' ophthalmopathy. The chain employs TRBV3-1 and TRBJ2-2; no definite D call. The source material was peripheral blood. The CDR3 spells CASSQDVGITGELFF. The CDR3 DNA reads TGTGCCAGCAGCCAAGATGTGGGTATAACCGGGGAGCTGTTTTTT.